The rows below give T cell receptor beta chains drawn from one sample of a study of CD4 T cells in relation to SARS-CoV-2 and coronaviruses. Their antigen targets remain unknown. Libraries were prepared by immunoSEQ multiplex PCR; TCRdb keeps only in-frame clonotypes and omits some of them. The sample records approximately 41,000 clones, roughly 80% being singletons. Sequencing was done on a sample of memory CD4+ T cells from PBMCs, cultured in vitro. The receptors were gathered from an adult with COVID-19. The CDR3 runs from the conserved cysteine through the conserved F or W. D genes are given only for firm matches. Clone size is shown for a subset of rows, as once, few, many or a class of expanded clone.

CDR3 protein: CASSGRITGELFF; CDR3 DNA: TGTGCCAGCAGTGGCAGGATCACCGGGGAGCTGTTTTTT; clone size: NA; V gene: TRBV2; D gene: NA; J gene: TRBJ2-2
CDR3 protein: CASSPTLTGVFYEQYF; CDR3 DNA: TGTGCCAGCTCACCAACTCTTACAGGAGTTTTCTACGAGCAGTACTTC; clone size: NA; V gene: TRBV18; D gene: NA; J gene: TRBJ2-7
CDR3 protein: CASRGWVDEQYF; CDR3 DNA: TGTGCCAGCAGGGGGTGGGTCGACGAGCAGTACTTC; clone size: NA; V gene: TRBV2; D gene: NA; J gene: TRBJ2-7
CDR3 protein: CASSDRTDLSSGNTIYF; CDR3 DNA: TGTGCCAGCAGTGACCGGACAGACTTATCCTCTGGAAACACCATATATTTT; clone size: NA; V gene: TRBV2; D gene: NA; J gene: TRBJ1-3
CDR3 protein: CASSQDPQGTNTEAFF; CDR3 DNA: TGCGCCAGCAGCCAAGATCCCCAGGGGACGAACACTGAAGCTTTCTTT; clone size: NA; V gene: TRBV4-1; D gene: NA; J gene: TRBJ1-1
CDR3 protein: CASSTRTDGQETQYF; CDR3 DNA: TGTGCCAGCAGCACCCGGACGGACGGCCAAGAGACCCAGTACTTC; clone size: NA; V gene: TRBV5-4; D gene: NA; J gene: TRBJ2-5
CDR3 protein: CASSQAIEQFF; CDR3 DNA: TGTGCCAGCAGTCAGGCTATTGAGCAGTTCTTC; clone size: NA; V gene: TRBV28; D gene: NA; J gene: TRBJ2-1
CDR3 protein: CASSLSRWSQYF; CDR3 DNA: TGTGCCAGCAGTTTGTCGCGGTGGTCGCAGTACTTC; clone size: NA; V gene: TRBV28; D gene: NA; J gene: TRBJ2-7
CDR3 protein: CASSQESWLQRKTEAFF; CDR3 DNA: TGTGCCAGCAGCCAAGAATCCTGGTTACAAAGGAAAACTGAAGCTTTCTTT; clone size: few; V gene: TRBV3-1/TRBV3-2; D gene: NA; J gene: TRBJ1-1
CDR3 protein: CASSNLGQAPYEQYF; CDR3 DNA: TGTGCCAGCAGCAACCTTGGACAGGCTCCCTACGAGCAGTACTTC; clone size: NA; V gene: TRBV6-7; D gene: TRBD1; J gene: TRBJ2-7
CDR3 protein: CASSLGDRAIYTF; CDR3 DNA: TGCGCCAGCAGCTTGGGGGACAGGGCGATCTACACCTTC; clone size: NA; V gene: TRBV5-1; D gene: TRBD1; J gene: TRBJ1-2
CDR3 protein: CASSPGQSSKNIQYF; CDR3 DNA: TGTGCCAGCTCACCGGGACAGTCATCCAAAAACATTCAGTACTTC; clone size: NA; V gene: TRBV18; D gene: TRBD1; J gene: TRBJ2-4
CDR3 protein: CASSDTGGPGTEAFF; CDR3 DNA: TGTGCCAGCAGTGACACGGGGGGACCGGGCACTGAAGCTTTCTTT; clone size: NA; V gene: TRBV6-1; D gene: NA; J gene: TRBJ1-1
CDR3 protein: CASSFYPGLGPETQYF; CDR3 DNA: TGTGCCAGCAGTTTCTATCCGGGACTAGGCCCAGAGACCCAGTACTTC; clone size: NA; V gene: TRBV28; D gene: TRBD2; J gene: TRBJ2-5
CDR3 protein: CASSQFAGQDTEAFF; CDR3 DNA: TGCGCCAGCAGTCAATTCGCAGGGCAGGACACTGAAGCTTTCTTT; clone size: NA; V gene: TRBV23-1; D gene: NA; J gene: TRBJ1-1
CDR3 protein: CASSPRDRGGYEQYF; CDR3 DNA: TGTGCCAGCAGCCCAAGAGACAGGGGCGGCTACGAGCAGTACTTC; clone size: few; V gene: TRBV3-1/TRBV3-2; D gene: TRBD1; J gene: TRBJ2-7
CDR3 protein: CASSPRPGTETGELFF; CDR3 DNA: TGTGCCAGCAGCCCACGCCCAGGGACAGAAACCGGGGAGCTGTTTTTT; clone size: NA; V gene: TRBV5-4; D gene: TRBD1; J gene: TRBJ2-2
CDR3 protein: CASRGVAGGETQYF; CDR3 DNA: TGTGCCAGCAGGGGTGTAGCGGGAGGAGAGACCCAGTACTTC; clone size: NA; V gene: TRBV28; D gene: TRBD2; J gene: TRBJ2-5
CDR3 protein: CASSLGGPILTGELFF; CDR3 DNA: TGTGCCAGCAGCTTAGGGGGCCCAATTCTTACCGGGGAGCTGTTTTTT; clone size: NA; V gene: TRBV7-7; D gene: NA; J gene: TRBJ2-2
CDR3 protein: CATHDLSSYEQYF; CDR3 DNA: TGTGCCACCCACGACTTATCCTCCTACGAGCAGTACTTC; clone size: NA; V gene: TRBV7-8; D gene: NA; J gene: TRBJ2-7
CDR3 protein: CASSLEGSFSGNTIYF; CDR3 DNA: TGTGCCAGCAGCTTAGAGGGGAGTTTTTCTGGAAACACCATATATTTT; clone size: NA; V gene: TRBV7-2; D gene: NA; J gene: TRBJ1-3
CDR3 protein: CASSQERTRDTQYF; CDR3 DNA: TGCGCCAGCAGCCAAGAAAGGACACGGGATACGCAGTATTTT; clone size: once; V gene: TRBV4-1; D gene: NA; J gene: TRBJ2-3
CDR3 protein: CASSQVGLAAGNEQFF; CDR3 DNA: TGTGCCAGCAGCCAAGTGGGACTAGCGGCAGGCAATGAGCAGTTCTTC; clone size: NA; V gene: TRBV4-2; D gene: TRBD2; J gene: TRBJ2-1
CDR3 protein: CASSELVGPLNEQFF; CDR3 DNA: TGTGCCAGCAGTGAATTGGTTGGACCACTCAATGAGCAGTTCTTC; clone size: NA; V gene: TRBV25-1; D gene: NA; J gene: TRBJ2-1
CDR3 protein: CASKRAGQYEQYF; CDR3 DNA: TGTGCCAGCAAACGAGCGGGCCAATACGAGCAGTACTTC; clone size: NA; V gene: TRBV27; D gene: NA; J gene: TRBJ2-7
CDR3 protein: CAWIAGPGYGYTF; CDR3 DNA: TGTGCCTGGATAGCGGGGCCTGGCTATGGCTACACCTTC; clone size: NA; V gene: TRBV30; D gene: NA; J gene: TRBJ1-2
CDR3 protein: CASSLASFPGLAGLNSYEQYF; CDR3 DNA: TGTGCCAGCAGCTTAGCGTCGTTTCCAGGACTAGCGGGACTCAACTCCTACGAGCAGTACTTC; clone size: NA; V gene: TRBV7-2; D gene: TRBD2; J gene: TRBJ2-7
CDR3 protein: CASSGKTGSTTEAFF; CDR3 DNA: TGTGCCAGCAGCGGAAAGACAGGGTCTACCACTGAAGCTTTCTTT; clone size: NA; V gene: TRBV9; D gene: TRBD1; J gene: TRBJ1-1